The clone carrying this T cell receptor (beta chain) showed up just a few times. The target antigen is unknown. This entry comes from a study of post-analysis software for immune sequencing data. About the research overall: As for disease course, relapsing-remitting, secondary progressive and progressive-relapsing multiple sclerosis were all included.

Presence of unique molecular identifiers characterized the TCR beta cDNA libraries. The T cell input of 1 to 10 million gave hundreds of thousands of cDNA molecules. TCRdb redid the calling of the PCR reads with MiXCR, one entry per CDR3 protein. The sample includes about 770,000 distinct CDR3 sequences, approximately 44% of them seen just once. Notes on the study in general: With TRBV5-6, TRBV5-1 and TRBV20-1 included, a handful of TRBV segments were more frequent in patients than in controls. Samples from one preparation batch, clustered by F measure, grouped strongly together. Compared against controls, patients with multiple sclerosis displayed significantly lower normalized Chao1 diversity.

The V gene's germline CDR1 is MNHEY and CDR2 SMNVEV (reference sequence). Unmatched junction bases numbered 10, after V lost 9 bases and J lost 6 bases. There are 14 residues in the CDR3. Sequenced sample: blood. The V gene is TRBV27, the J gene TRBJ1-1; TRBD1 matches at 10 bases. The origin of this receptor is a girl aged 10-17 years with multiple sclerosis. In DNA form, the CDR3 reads TGTGCCAGTAGACGGGACAGGGGAGTCCCTGAAGCTTTCTTT. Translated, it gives CASRRDRGVPEAFF.